The rows below give T cell receptor beta chains drawn from one sample of a study of T cell responses to AZD1222 COVID-19 vaccine. Sequencing was performed with immunoSEQ multiplex PCR; in TCRdb, only in-frame clones are kept and a portion is missing. The top ten clones hold 0.7% to 1% of a sample with more than 140,000 clones, over 90% of them seen once. The specimen was peripheral blood, collected on day 0 of MenACWY control vaccination. These receptors came from an adult in good health. Each CDR3 is given with its conserved first and last residue. D genes are given only for firm matches. Clone size appears in some rows only: once, few, many, or a class for an expanded clone.

D	size	V	J	DNA	CDR3
TRBD1	NA	TRBV6-5	TRBJ1-5	TGTGCCAGCAAGGACAGGGGCCATAGCAATCAGCCCCAGCATTTT	CASKDRGHSNQPQHF
NA	NA	TRBV5-1	TRBJ1-6	TGCGCCAGCAGCTTGGTCCCGGGCACAAATTCACCCCTCCACTTT	CASSLVPGTNSPLHF
NA	NA	TRBV12-3/TRBV12-4	TRBJ2-1	TGTGCCAGTGGGACGAGGGACAATGAGCAGTTCTTC	CASGTRDNEQFF
NA	NA	TRBV19	TRBJ1-6	TGTGCCAGTAGCCTTACCTTCAATTCACCCCTCCACTTT	CASSLTFNSPLHF
NA	NA	TRBV10-3	TRBJ1-3	TGTGCCATCAGTGAGTCGATAAGTAGCTCTGGAAACACCATATATTTT	CAISESISSSGNTIYF
TRBD1	NA	TRBV5-1	TRBJ2-2	TGCGCCAGCGGACAGGGGGCTTTCACCGGGGAGCTGTTTTTT	CASGQGAFTGELFF
TRBD1	once	TRBV7-3	TRBJ2-7	TGTGCCAGCAGCTTTCAGGACAGGGATCAGCAGTACTTC	CASSFQDRDQQYF
NA	NA	TRBV20-1	TRBJ1-4	TGCAGTGCTAGTGAACCAGGGTCCGAAAAACTGTTTTTT	CSASEPGSEKLFF
TRBD1	NA	TRBV9	TRBJ1-6	TGTGCCAGCAGAGATGGGACAGGGGCAAATTCACCCCTCCACTTT	CASRDGTGANSPLHF
NA	NA	TRBV4-1	TRBJ1-2	TGCGCCAGCAGCCAAGACCCCAGCTATGGCTACACCTTC	CASSQDPSYGYTF
NA	NA	TRBV4-3	TRBJ2-1	TGCGCCAGCAGCCAAGAGGGGGCGTCCTACAATGAGCAGTTCTTC	CASSQEGASYNEQFF
NA	once	TRBV28	TRBJ1-5	TGTGCCAGCAGTTCCCCGGGAAATCAGCCCCAGCATTTT	CASSSPGNQPQHF
TRBD1	NA	TRBV5-6	TRBJ2-7	TGTGCCAGCAGCTCACCTAACAGGGGCTCCTACGAGCAGTACTTC	CASSSPNRGSYEQYF
NA	NA	TRBV5-5	TRBJ1-4	TGTGCCAGCAGCTTAGCGCACTTGAGGAATGAAAAACTGTTTTTT	CASSLAHLRNEKLFF
NA	NA	TRBV7-3	TRBJ1-1	TGTGCCAGCAGCAACGAACCGGGCTCCGGAGCTTTCTTT	CASSNEPGSGAFF
NA	NA	TRBV19	TRBJ1-5	TGTGCCAGTAGTACTCTGCTTTATAGCAATCAGCCCCAGCATTTT	CASSTLLYSNQPQHF
NA	NA	TRBV28	TRBJ1-2	TGTGCCAGCAGTTTATTAGGGAACCCAGCAAACTATGGCTACACCTTC	CASSLLGNPANYGYTF
NA	NA	TRBV28	TRBJ1-6	TGTGCCAGCAGTTTAGACCTCTCCTATAATTCACCCCTCCACTTT	CASSLDLSYNSPLHF
TRBD1	NA	TRBV7-8	TRBJ1-5	TGTGCCAGCAGACAGGGGGGGGGACCCAATCAGCCCCAGCATTTT	CASRQGGGPNQPQHF
NA	NA	TRBV7-9	TRBJ1-3	TGTGCCAGCAGCGGGGGACGGAACTCTGGAAACACCATATATTTT	CASSGGRNSGNTIYF
NA	NA	TRBV19	TRBJ1-2	TGTGCCAGTAGTATCCCCAGCGGGGGACGGGACTATGGCTACACCTTC	CASSIPSGGRDYGYTF
NA	NA	TRBV7-9	TRBJ1-5	TGTGCCAGCAGCTTTGGGGGGGCAATCCGGAGCAATCAGCCCCAGCATTTT	CASSFGGAIRSNQPQHF
TRBD1	NA	TRBV27	TRBJ1-2	TGTGCCAGCAGTCTGAACAGGGGCATTGGCTACACCTTC	CASSLNRGIGYTF
TRBD2	NA	TRBV11-3	TRBJ2-5	TGTGCCAGCAGCTTAGGGGGACTAGCGGGAGAGACCCAGTACTTC	CASSLGGLAGETQYF
NA	NA	TRBV3-1/TRBV3-2	TRBJ1-5	TGTGCCAGCAGCCCAGACAGCAGCAATCAGCCCCAGCATTTT	CASSPDSSNQPQHF
NA	NA	TRBV28	TRBJ1-5	TGTGCCAGCAGTCGCCGTACCTGGGGGCGCAGACGAAGCAATCAGCCCCAGCATTTT	CASSRRTWGRRRSNQPQHF
NA	NA	TRBV9	TRBJ1-3	TGTGCCAGCAACAATCCTAAAGGGAGAGGGGACCCTGGAAACACCATATATTTT	CASNNPKGRGDPGNTIYF
NA	NA	TRBV5-6	TRBJ1-1	TGTGCCAGCAGCAAGCTCACAGGGAAGATGACTGAAGCTTTCTTT	CASSKLTGKMTEAFF
TRBD1	NA	TRBV19	TRBJ1-1	TGTGCCAGTGGACAGGGGGCGCAGACTGAAGCTTTCTTT	CASGQGAQTEAFF
NA	NA	TRBV6-5	TRBJ2-6	TGTGCCAGCAGCCCCCGGAGCTCTGGGGCCAACGTCCTGACTTTC	CASSPRSSGANVLTF
NA	NA	TRBV6-5	TRBJ2-7	TGTGCCAGCAGTCCCCCGGGCCGGGAGTACGAGCAGTACTTC	CASSPPGREYEQYF
NA	NA	TRBV12-3/TRBV12-4	TRBJ1-1	TGTGCCAGCAGTTTAGAGAGGAACACTGAAGCTTTCTTT	CASSLERNTEAFF
NA	few	TRBV7-2	TRBJ2-7	TGTGCCAGCAGCTTCACAGGGTATGAATCCTACGAGCAGTACTTC	CASSFTGYESYEQYF
TRBD1	NA	TRBV7-3	TRBJ2-1	TGTGCCAGCAGCCCGTCCGGGACAGGGGGCTCCAATGAGCAGTTCTTC	CASSPSGTGGSNEQFF
TRBD1	NA	TRBV7-8	TRBJ1-3	TGTGCCAGCAGCAGTACGGGACAGGGGACTGGAAACACCATATATTTT	CASSSTGQGTGNTIYF
NA	NA	TRBV21-1	TRBJ1-2	TGTGCCAGCAGCGGTTGGACAGTAAGTGCTAACTATGGCTACACCTTC	CASSGWTVSANYGYTF
NA	NA	TRBV24-1	TRBJ1-5	TGTGCCACCAGTGATGTGTGGAGCAATCAGCCCCAGCATTTT	CATSDVWSNQPQHF
NA	NA	TRBV13	TRBJ1-5	TGTGCCAGCAGCTTAGGCCAGATCAATCAGCCCCAGCATTTT	CASSLGQINQPQHF
NA	NA	TRBV29-1	TRBJ2-2	TGCAGCGTTGGAAGGGCCGGGGAGCTGTTTTTT	CSVGRAGELFF
NA	NA	TRBV5-1	TRBJ1-6	TGCGCCAGCAGCTTGGCGGCGCGGACGACTAATTCACCCCTCCACTTT	CASSLAARTTNSPLHF
TRBD1	few	TRBV7-2	TRBJ2-1	TGTGCCAGCAGCAAGCATTACAGGGGGGAGCAGTTCTTC	CASSKHYRGEQFF
TRBD1	once	TRBV7-9	TRBJ1-4	TGTGCCAGCAGCCAGGGGGCTACTAATGAAAAACTGTTTTTT	CASSQGATNEKLFF
NA	NA	TRBV7-6	TRBJ2-3	TGTGCCAGCAGCTTATCGGTAGCGTACGGCGGCACAGATACGCAGTATTTT	CASSLSVAYGGTDTQYF
TRBD2	once	TRBV4-2	TRBJ2-1	TGTGCCAGCAGCCCTTTAGGTGGGACTAGCGGGGGGGATGAGCAGTTCTTC	CASSPLGGTSGGDEQFF
NA	NA	TRBV5-1	TRBJ2-4	TGCGCCAGCAGCTTGGGAAACATTCAGTACTTC	CASSLGNIQYF
NA	NA	TRBV30	TRBJ2-5	TGTGCCTGGAGCCCGTCGTTGGAGACCCAGTACTTC	CAWSPSLETQYF
NA	NA	TRBV7-9	TRBJ2-3	TGTGCCAGCGGCCCTCAGGGGGGGGCAGATACGCAGTATTTT	CASGPQGGADTQYF
NA	few	TRBV15	TRBJ2-7	TGTGCCACCAGCAGGATCTCCGGGACGGGACTCTACGAGCAGTACTTC	CATSRISGTGLYEQYF
TRBD1	NA	TRBV7-2	TRBJ1-2	TGTGCCAGCAGTTGGACAGGGACTAACTATGGCTACACCTTC	CASSWTGTNYGYTF
NA	few	TRBV4-2	TRBJ1-1	TGTGCCAGCAGTCGAAAGGGTCGTGAAGCTTTCTTT	CASSRKGREAFF
NA	NA	TRBV7-2	TRBJ2-7	TGTGCCAGCAGCTACAGGGGGGGCAGCACGACCTACGAGCAGTACTTC	CASSYRGGSTTYEQYF
NA	NA	TRBV28	TRBJ2-2	TGTGCCAGCAGTTTTAACTTCGGGGAGCTGTTTTTT	CASSFNFGELFF
NA	once	TRBV2	TRBJ1-1	TGTGCCAGCAGCGCCAGGGTAGGAACTGAAGCTTTCTTT	CASSARVGTEAFF
NA	few	TRBV28	TRBJ1-1	TGTGCCAGCAGGACAGGAACGAACACTGAAGCTTTCTTT	CASRTGTNTEAFF
TRBD2	once	TRBV18	TRBJ2-1	TGTGCCAGCTCACCGATTTCTAGCGGGGTCCGCGTGTACAATGAGCAGTTCTTC	CASSPISSGVRVYNEQFF